Below, 22 T cell receptor beta chains from the same sample are listed, as sequenced in a study of CD8 T cells in ankylosing spondylitis. From the 5' RACE reads, TCRdb called clonotypes with MiXCR, one entry per CDR3 protein. The sample includes roughly 200,000 distinct CDR3 sequences, roughly 13% of them seen just once. Sequenced input: blood, either unsorted or a sorted T cell fraction (not recorded which). These TCRs come from a male donor with ankylosing spondylitis or in good health (not recorded which).

This clonotype was seen more than once but under ten times. This rearrangement joins TRBV12-3 or TRBV12-4 to TRBJ1-1; D perhaps matches TRBD1 (5 bases). This CDR3 spans 13 amino acids. Trimming stripped 6 bases from V and 6 bases from J, with 14 bases between. The CDR3 here is CASRSGTVPEAFF. The CDR3 bases are TGTGCCAGCAGGTCCGGGACGGTCCCTGAAGCTTTCTTT.

The chain employs TRBV10-1 and TRBJ2-7; either TRBD1 or TRBD2 may fit D (5 bases each). Germline V gene sequence: CDR1 WNHNN, CDR2 SYGVQD (reference sequence). This CDR3 is built from 15 residues. V lost 0 bases, J lost 2 bases, and 11 bases lay in between. CDR3 protein: CASSESWGRTYEQYF. DNA of the CDR3: TGCGCCAGCAGTGAGTCGTGGGGACGGACCTACGAGCAGTACTTC.

The chain combines TRBV16 with TRBJ2-3; D call uncertain. The germline CDR1 and CDR2 sequences are KGHSY and FQNENV. This CDR3 comprises 15 residues. V was clipped by 4 bases and J by 2 bases, with 13 bases between them. CDR3 sequence (DNA): TGTGCCAGCAGCCCGAGCCTCTCCTACACAGATACGCAGTATTTT. Its translation is CASSPSLSYTDTQYF.

The chain joins TRBV1 to TRBJ2-1; the table gives TRBD1 as D, unverified against the DNA. TRBV1 is a listed pseudogene. The length of the CDR3 is 15 residues. CDR3 loop: CTSTQNTALQSHRFF. Here the CDR3 DNA reads TGCACCAGCACCCAAAACACAGCCCTGCAGAGTCACCGCTTCTTT.

The chain couples TRBV7-2 to TRBJ2-3; D uncertain. Per the germline V gene, CDR1 is SGHTA and CDR2 is FQGNSA. With 3 bases removed from V and 0 bases from J, the gap between germline ends came to 13 bases. This CDR3 has 16 residues. The CDR3 coding sequence is TGTGCCAGCAGCTTCCCAGCGAAATCTAGCACAGATACGCAGTATTTT. Translating gives CASSFPAKSSTDTQYF.

This clonotype was recorded a few times. V and J are TRBV12-3 or TRBV12-4 and TRBJ1-2; no clear D gene. The CDR3 is made up of 13 amino acids. Trimming cost V 3 bases and J 2 bases, with 7 bases left between them. CDR3 region: CASSFERNYGYTF. In nucleotides, the CDR3 is TGTGCCAGCAGTTTCGAGAGAAACTATGGCTACACCTTC.

The V call is TRBV4-1, the J call TRBJ2-7, with D unresolved. The V gene's germline CDR1 is MGHRA and CDR2 YSYEKL. This CDR3 has 14 amino acids. Trimming stripped 2 bases from V and 0 bases from J, with 8 bases between. The chain's CDR3 is CASSQTQNSYEQYF. CDR3 nucleotides: TGCGCCAGCAGCCAAACCCAGAACTCCTACGAGCAGTACTTC.

This clonotype has more than one count but fewer than ten. The chain recombines TRBV11-3 with TRBJ1-4; D not certain. With 5 bases removed from V and 10 bases from J, the gap between germline ends came to 17 bases. Looked up from germline, CDR1 is SGHNT and CDR2 is YENEEA. This CDR3 spans 14 amino acids. The CDR3 protein is CASSQRLGRGKLFF. In DNA, the CDR3 is TGTGCCAGCAGCCAGAGACTGGGTAGAGGAAAACTGTTTTTT.

Here the CDR3 DNA reads TGTGCCAGCAGACCTGGGACTAGCGGGACCAGCTCCTACAATGAGCAGTTCTTC. It encodes CASRPGTSGTSSYNEQFF. The chain combines TRBV27 with TRBJ2-1; 13 nucleotides match TRBD2. The junction had 8 bases not matched to a gene; V was cut back by 6 bases and J by 0 bases. CDR3 length equals 18 residues. Per germline, CDR1 MNHEY and CDR2 SMNVEV (reference sequence).

CDR3 DNA: TGTGCCATCAGTGATGGGGCAGGAGAGGGACTCCTAGCCAAAAACATTCAGTACTTC. Translation: CAISDGAGEGLLAKNIQYF. The chain links TRBV10-3 to TRBJ2-4, with D possibly being TRBD2 (6 bases). Trimming took off 3 bases at V and 0 bases at J, with 21 bases between the two ends. From germline, CDR1 is ENHRY and CDR2 SYGVKD. The CDR3 has 19 amino acids.

This clonotype was detected a few times. V and J are TRBV9 and TRBJ1-1, with D possibly being TRBD1 (5 bases). Germline V lookup: CDR1 SGDLS, CDR2 YYNGEE. This CDR3 contains 13 residues. V was pared by 1 base and J by 5 bases, with 9 bases between. In DNA, the CDR3 is TGTGCCAGCAGCGTACAAGGGGTTACTGAAGCTTTCTTT. This translates into CASSVQGVTEAFF.

In its sample, this clonotype was seen a few times. The chain recombines TRBV6-1 with TRBJ2-7; maybe TRBD2 (5 bases). The ends were cut back, 4 bases at V and 3 bases at J, with 13 bases in the middle. The CDR3 has 14 residues. Germline V gene data show CDR1 as MNHNS and CDR2 as SASEGT. This CDR3 is CASSVVLGSYEQYF. CDR3 bases: TGTGCCAGCAGTGTGGTCTTGGGGAGCTACGAGCAGTACTTC.

The chain carries TRBV14 and TRBJ2-5; 7 nucleotides match TRBD1. Germline lookup yields CDR1 SGHDN and CDR2 FVKESK. The CDR3 loop spans 16 amino acids. Germline trimming cut 1 base from V and 5 bases from J; bases unmatched to any gene: 10. The DNA of the CDR3 is TGTGCCAGCAGCCAAGGGACGACAGGGAGATGGGAGACCCAGTACTTC. Residues: CASSQGTTGRWETQYF.

V and J are TRBV5-6 and TRBJ1-5, with 10 bases identical to TRBD1. The J segment lost 2 bases and the V segment lost 3 bases, leaving 8 bases of the junction unmatched. The CDR3 has 17 amino acids. CDR1 and CDR2 from the germline V gene are SGHDT and YYEEEE. Here the CDR3 DNA reads TGTGCCAGCAGCTCCGACAGGGGGCTTGAAGGCAATCAGCCCCAGCATTTT. Protein: CASSSDRGLEGNQPQHF.

The rearrangement joins TRBV19 to TRBJ2-7, with TRBD2 as a possible D gene (6 bases). This CDR3 has 13 residues. Per germline, CDR1 LNHDA and CDR2 SQIVND (reference sequence). Trimming took 5 bases from V and 3 from J, leaving 11 bases between them. The CDR3 nucleotides are TGTGCCAGTAGTTGGAGACTAGACTACGAGCAGTACTTC. This translates into CASSWRLDYEQYF.

This clonotype came up a few times. The chain uses TRBV10-2 and TRBJ2-2, with TRBD2 matching over 13 bases. The CDR3 is 16 amino acids. CDR1 and CDR2 (germline): WSHSY, SAAADI. Trimming removed 7 bases from V and 4 bases from J; junction bases left unmatched: 6. The CDR3 nucleotides read TGCGCCAGCACCCTACTAGCGGGAGGGTCCACCGGGGAGCTGTTTTTT. Protein product: CASTLLAGGSTGELFF.

This clonotype has more than one count but fewer than ten. The chain couples TRBV27 to TRBJ2-1; weak D call: TRBD1 (5 bases). V was shortened by 9 bases and J by 15 bases, with 24 bases between the two germline ends. The CDR3 covers 13 residues. Germline V gene data show CDR1 as MNHEY and CDR2 as SMNVEV (reference sequence). The CDR3 protein is CASRVDPAGWMFF. CDR3 DNA sequence: TGTGCCAGTAGGGTTGACCCGGCAGGGTGGATGTTCTTC.

V gene TRBV29-1 combines with J gene TRBJ1-2, with no clear D. The V end was cut by 6 bases, the J end by 5 bases, with 10 bases between. Germline values: CDR1 SQVTM, CDR2 ANQGSEA. The CDR3 totals 11 residues. CDR3 region: CSVLDSYGYTF. The CDR3 DNA reads TGCAGCGTACTGGACTCATATGGCTACACCTTC.

This clonotype has at least ten counts. J is TRBJ1-1 and V is TRBV5-1; D is ambiguous. The CDR3 spans 14 residues. Germline V CDR1 and CDR2: SGHRS, YFSETQ. V was trimmed by 2 bases and J by 0 bases, leaving 8 bases between them. CDR3 nucleotide sequence: TGCGCCAGCAGCTTCCGGGGAATGAACACTGAAGCTTTCTTT. It translates to CASSFRGMNTEAFF.

This clonotype was counted only a few times. The chain couples TRBV5-1 to TRBJ2-2; tentatively, D is TRBD1 or TRBD2 (5 bases each). CDR1 is SGHRS, CDR2 YFSETQ, per germline. Trimming left V 0 bases short and J 7 bases short, with 10 bases between. The CDR3 runs 14 residues. The CDR3 sequence is CASSLAEGSGELFF. Written as DNA, the CDR3 is TGCGCCAGCAGCTTGGCCGAGGGGAGCGGGGAGCTGTTTTTT.

This clonotype was seen only a few times. The chain carries TRBV5-1 and TRBJ2-1, with 8 bases aligning to TRBD2. The CDR3 is made up of 15 amino acids. CDR1 and CDR2 (germline): SGHRS, YFSETQ. Trimming removed 4 bases from V and 0 bases from J; junction bases left unmatched: 3. CDR3 region: CASSPGLDSYNEQFF. Written as DNA, the CDR3 is TGCGCCAGCAGCCCGGGACTAGACTCCTACAATGAGCAGTTCTTC. Filled out from reference TRBV5-1 and TRBJ2-1, the complete variable domain reads KAGVTQTPRYLIKTRGQQVTLSCSPISGHRSVSWYQQTPGQGLQFLFEYFSETQRNKGNFPGRFSGRQFSNSRSEMNVSTLELGDSALYLCASSPGLDSYNEQFFGPGTRLTVL.

This chain connects TRBV29-1 to TRBJ2-1, with D perhaps TRBD1 (5 bases). This CDR3 region has 14 residues. Trimming shortened V by 1 base and J by 7 bases, and 14 bases separated the two germline ends. Per the germline V gene, CDR1 is SQVTM and CDR2 is ANQGSEA. CDR3 protein: CSVEGGSKGNEQFF. DNA of the CDR3: TGCAGCGTTGAAGGGGGAAGCAAGGGGAATGAGCAGTTCTTC.